The rows below give T cell receptor beta chains drawn from one sample of a study of T cell responses to AZD1222 COVID-19 vaccine. The protocol was immunoSEQ multiplex PCR, while the TCRdb copy is restricted to in-frame clones and leaves out a portion. The profile shows around 150,000 clones, roughly 90% of them singletons. The specimen was peripheral blood, collected 28 days after the second AZD1222 dose. The receptors originated from an adult who received the AZD1222 COVID-19 vaccine. CDR3s include the opening cysteine and the closing phenylalanine or tryptophan. The order of the fields is CDR3 DNA, CDR3 protein, clone size, D gene, V gene, J gene. A D gene is named only where the DNA matches it firmly. Some rows have no size entry. The others give once, few or many, or a class for an expanded clone.

CDR3nt: TGTGCCAGCAGTTCCACGAATTCGGACGAGCAGTACTTC
CDR3aa: CASSSTNSDEQYF
abundance: NA
d_gene: NA
v_gene: TRBV6-5
j_gene: TRBJ2-7

CDR3nt: TGTGCCAGCTCACATGCGGGACTAGCGGGGGGCGAGCAGTACTTC
CDR3aa: CASSHAGLAGGEQYF
abundance: NA
d_gene: TRBD2
v_gene: TRBV18
j_gene: TRBJ2-7

CDR3nt: TGTGCCACCTCGACAGGGTTGGCTGGAAACACCATATATTTT
CDR3aa: CATSTGLAGNTIYF
abundance: NA
d_gene: TRBD1
v_gene: TRBV19
j_gene: TRBJ1-3

CDR3nt: TGCGCCAGCAGTCAATCCGCAGGGAATAATGAAAAACTGTTTTTT
CDR3aa: CASSQSAGNNEKLFF
abundance: NA
d_gene: NA
v_gene: TRBV23-1
j_gene: TRBJ1-4

CDR3nt: TGTGCCAGCAGTGAATCCCCCTTGGGTGGCTACACCTTC
CDR3aa: CASSESPLGGYTF
abundance: once
d_gene: NA
v_gene: TRBV6-4
j_gene: TRBJ1-2

CDR3nt: TGTGCCAGCAGTTTCAGGGTCGACACAGATACGCAGTATTTT
CDR3aa: CASSFRVDTDTQYF
abundance: NA
d_gene: NA
v_gene: TRBV7-3
j_gene: TRBJ2-3

CDR3nt: TGCGCCAGCAGCTTCGGGGGGGCCCGGAATGAGCAGTTCTTC
CDR3aa: CASSFGGARNEQFF
abundance: once
d_gene: TRBD2
v_gene: TRBV5-1
j_gene: TRBJ2-1

CDR3nt: TGTGCCAGCTCACTCCGACAGGGCCCTAATTCACCCCTCCACTTT
CDR3aa: CASSLRQGPNSPLHF
abundance: NA
d_gene: TRBD1
v_gene: TRBV18
j_gene: TRBJ1-6

CDR3nt: TGCGCCAGCAGCCTCCACTTGGGACAGGGGGACGAGCAGTACTTC
CDR3aa: CASSLHLGQGDEQYF
abundance: NA
d_gene: TRBD1
v_gene: TRBV5-1
j_gene: TRBJ2-7

CDR3nt: TGTGCCAGCAGCTCTACGGGACTAACCTACAATGAGCAGTTCTTC
CDR3aa: CASSSTGLTYNEQFF
abundance: NA
d_gene: TRBD2
v_gene: TRBV13
j_gene: TRBJ2-1

CDR3nt: TGTGCCAGCAGCCAAGTCGCGCCAGGGGGCTCTGGAAACACCATATATTTT
CDR3aa: CASSQVAPGGSGNTIYF
abundance: NA
d_gene: TRBD1
v_gene: TRBV3-1/TRBV3-2
j_gene: TRBJ1-3

CDR3nt: TGTGCCAGCAGCCCCGGACAGCTTGCAACTAATGAAAAACTGTTTTTT
CDR3aa: CASSPGQLATNEKLFF
abundance: NA
d_gene: NA
v_gene: TRBV3-1/TRBV3-2
j_gene: TRBJ1-4

CDR3nt: TGCAGCGTTGAATCTCAGAGCTCCTATAATTCACCCCTCCACTTT
CDR3aa: CSVESQSSYNSPLHF
abundance: NA
d_gene: NA
v_gene: TRBV29-1
j_gene: TRBJ1-6

CDR3nt: TGCGCCAGCAGTGGCCGTGGGGTCGCGTACAATGAGCAGTTCTTC
CDR3aa: CASSGRGVAYNEQFF
abundance: NA
d_gene: NA
v_gene: TRBV10-1
j_gene: TRBJ2-1

CDR3nt: TGTGCCAGCAGCTCGACAGGGAGCTCCTACGAGCAGTACTTC
CDR3aa: CASSSTGSSYEQYF
abundance: few
d_gene: TRBD1
v_gene: TRBV5-4
j_gene: TRBJ2-7

CDR3nt: TGTGCCAGCAGCTTTTCCGGGGCTGGATATGGCTACACCTTC
CDR3aa: CASSFSGAGYGYTF
abundance: once
d_gene: NA
v_gene: TRBV5-4
j_gene: TRBJ1-2

CDR3nt: TGTGCCAGCAGCGCGACTAGCGGGCTTCAAGAGACCCAGTACTTC
CDR3aa: CASSATSGLQETQYF
abundance: NA
d_gene: TRBD2
v_gene: TRBV9
j_gene: TRBJ2-5

CDR3nt: TGTGCCACCAGTGATTTCACGGGGGACCAAGAGACCCAGTACTTC
CDR3aa: CATSDFTGDQETQYF
abundance: NA
d_gene: NA
v_gene: TRBV24-1
j_gene: TRBJ2-5

CDR3nt: TGTGCCAGCAGTTTTTTTGGCCGGGGGACCTACAAGCAGTACTTC
CDR3aa: CASSFFGRGTYKQYF
abundance: NA
d_gene: NA
v_gene: TRBV27
j_gene: TRBJ2-7

CDR3nt: TGTGCCAGCAGCGCCCAAGAGACCCAGTACTTC
CDR3aa: CASSAQETQYF
abundance: NA
d_gene: NA
v_gene: TRBV7-6
j_gene: TRBJ2-5

CDR3nt: TGCGCCAGCAGCTCCTCAGGGGCAAGGGACACTGAAGCTTTCTTT
CDR3aa: CASSSSGARDTEAFF
abundance: NA
d_gene: NA
v_gene: TRBV5-1
j_gene: TRBJ1-1

CDR3nt: TGTGCCAGCAGCATGCCCATATTTAGCAATCAGCCCCAGCATTTT
CDR3aa: CASSMPIFSNQPQHF
abundance: NA
d_gene: NA
v_gene: TRBV5-8
j_gene: TRBJ1-5

CDR3nt: TGTGCCAGCTCACCCTGGGCAGGGGGCTGGGAGACCCAGTACTTC
CDR3aa: CASSPWAGGWETQYF
abundance: NA
d_gene: TRBD1
v_gene: TRBV18
j_gene: TRBJ2-5

CDR3nt: TGCGCCAGCGCGGCGGGCTACGAGCAGTACTTC
CDR3aa: CASAAGYEQYF
abundance: NA
d_gene: NA
v_gene: TRBV10-2
j_gene: TRBJ2-7

CDR3nt: TGCGCCAGCAGCTTGGGAGACTTTTTTCTGGGGCAAAATTCACCCCTCCACTTT
CDR3aa: CASSLGDFFLGQNSPLHF
abundance: once
d_gene: NA
v_gene: TRBV5-1
j_gene: TRBJ1-6

CDR3nt: TGTGCCAGCAGCACGCAGCACACTGAAGCTTTCTTT
CDR3aa: CASSTQHTEAFF
abundance: NA
d_gene: NA
v_gene: TRBV11-2
j_gene: TRBJ1-1

CDR3nt: TGTGCCAGCACCTACTCCGGGGCCTCGGGGCGAGCTTTCTTT
CDR3aa: CASTYSGASGRAFF
abundance: NA
d_gene: NA
v_gene: TRBV19
j_gene: TRBJ1-1

CDR3nt: TGTGCCAGCAGCTTAGCCCCAGGGTTGAATTCACCCCTCCACTTT
CDR3aa: CASSLAPGLNSPLHF
abundance: NA
d_gene: NA
v_gene: TRBV7-2
j_gene: TRBJ1-6

CDR3nt: TGTGCCAGCAGCTTGGAGGCTAGACCTAGCAATCAGCCCCAGCATTTT
CDR3aa: CASSLEARPSNQPQHF
abundance: NA
d_gene: NA
v_gene: TRBV5-5
j_gene: TRBJ1-5

CDR3nt: TGTGCCAGCAGTGAAGCGCGAACTAATGAGCAGTTCTTC
CDR3aa: CASSEARTNEQFF
abundance: NA
d_gene: NA
v_gene: TRBV6-1
j_gene: TRBJ2-1

CDR3nt: TGTGCCAGCAGCAACCCCGGGACGGTCCAAGAGACCCAGTACTTC
CDR3aa: CASSNPGTVQETQYF
abundance: NA
d_gene: NA
v_gene: TRBV5-4
j_gene: TRBJ2-5

CDR3nt: TGTGCCAGCAGCCGCGAAGGGGGCGCGGTGAACACTGAAGCTTTCTTT
CDR3aa: CASSREGGAVNTEAFF
abundance: NA
d_gene: TRBD1
v_gene: TRBV7-9
j_gene: TRBJ1-1

CDR3nt: TGTGCCTGGGAGGGACTAGACGAGACCCAGTACTTC
CDR3aa: CAWEGLDETQYF
abundance: NA
d_gene: TRBD2
v_gene: TRBV30
j_gene: TRBJ2-5

CDR3nt: TGTGCCAGCTCATCGACAACCTATAATTCACCCCTCCACTTT
CDR3aa: CASSSTTYNSPLHF
abundance: few
d_gene: NA
v_gene: TRBV18
j_gene: TRBJ1-6

CDR3nt: TGTGCCAGCACTTTACAGGGGGCCTACGAGCAGTACTTC
CDR3aa: CASTLQGAYEQYF
abundance: once
d_gene: TRBD1
v_gene: TRBV6-5
j_gene: TRBJ2-7

CDR3nt: TGTGCCTGGAGTGTACCGGTTGGCGGGAGGAGTAGAAGCACAGATACGCAGTATTTT
CDR3aa: CAWSVPVGGRSRSTDTQYF
abundance: NA
d_gene: TRBD2
v_gene: TRBV30
j_gene: TRBJ2-3

CDR3nt: TGCAGTGCTAGTTTAGCGGGGGACGTCTTCTACGAGCAGTACTTC
CDR3aa: CSASLAGDVFYEQYF
abundance: NA
d_gene: TRBD2
v_gene: TRBV20-1
j_gene: TRBJ2-7

CDR3nt: TGTGCCAGCAGCCCTACTCACCTGGGCAGGGGGCCCTACAATGAGCAGTTCTTC
CDR3aa: CASSPTHLGRGPYNEQFF
abundance: once
d_gene: TRBD1
v_gene: TRBV7-9
j_gene: TRBJ2-1

CDR3nt: TGTGCCAGCAGTCCCATTGATGGGGTTGGGGGGCATGGCTACACCTTC
CDR3aa: CASSPIDGVGGHGYTF
abundance: NA
d_gene: NA
v_gene: TRBV2
j_gene: TRBJ1-2